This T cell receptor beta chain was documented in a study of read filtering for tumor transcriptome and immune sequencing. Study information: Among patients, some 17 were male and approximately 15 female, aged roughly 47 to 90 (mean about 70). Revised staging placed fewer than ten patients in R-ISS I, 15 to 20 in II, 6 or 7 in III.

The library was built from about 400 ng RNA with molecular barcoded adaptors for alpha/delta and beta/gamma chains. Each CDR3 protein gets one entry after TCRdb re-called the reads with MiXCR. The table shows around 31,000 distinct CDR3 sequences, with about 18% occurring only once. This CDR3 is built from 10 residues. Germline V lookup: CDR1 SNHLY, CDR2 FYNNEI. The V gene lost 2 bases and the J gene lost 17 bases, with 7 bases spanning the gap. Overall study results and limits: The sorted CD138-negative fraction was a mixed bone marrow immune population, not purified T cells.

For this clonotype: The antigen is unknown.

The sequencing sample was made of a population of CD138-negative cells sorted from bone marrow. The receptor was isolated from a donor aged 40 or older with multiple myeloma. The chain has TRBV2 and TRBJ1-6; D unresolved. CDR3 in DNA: TGTGCCAGCAGTGAACTCTGGATCCACTTT. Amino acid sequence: CASSELWIHF. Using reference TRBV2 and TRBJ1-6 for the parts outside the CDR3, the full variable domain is EPEVTQTPSHQVTQMGQEVILRCVPISNHLYFYWYRQILGQKVEFLVSFYNNEISEKSEIFDDQFSVERPDGSNFTLKIRSTKLEDSAMYFCASSELWIHFGNGTRLTVT.